This T cell receptor (beta chain) was identified in a study of T cells after yellow fever vaccination. TCRdb called the 5' RACE reads again in MiXCR, with one record for every CDR3 protein. The repertoire holds about 310,000 distinct CDR3 sequences, with around 3.6% as singletons. In its sample, this clonotype was seen many times. The material sequenced was PBMCs, taken on the day of the yellow fever booster vaccination. The receptor's source is a man between 18 and 29 years old who received the YFV17D yellow fever vaccine.

The CDR3 DNA follows: TGTGCCAGCAGTGAACCGACGGGGGCCTATGGCTACACCTTC. Translating gives CASSEPTGAYGYTF. The V call is TRBV25-1, the J call TRBJ1-2, with D perhaps TRBD1 (6 bases). Germline CDR1 and CDR2: MGHDK and SYGVNS. CDR3 length: 14 amino acids. Trimming took 2 bases from V and 4 from J, leaving 11 bases between them.